Listed below are T cell receptor beta chains from one sample, sequenced in a study of cytomegalovirus exposure and HLA in healthy donors. Clones were sequenced by immunoSEQ multiplex PCR, and TCRdb holds only the in-frame ones, with some missing. The sample shows roughly 100,000 clones, around 80% of them seen only once. Sequenced sample: PBMCs. The receptors here all came from a woman between 18 and 29 years old in good health and CMV-seropositive. Both conserved end residues are part of each CDR3. D genes are given only for firm matches. Size is omitted from some rows. Given values are once, few, many or a class for expanded clones.

>-|TRBV6-5|TRBJ2-7|-
CASSYGTPLYEQYF
TGTGCCAGCAGTTACGGGACACCTCTCTACGAGCAGTACTTC
>-|TRBV28|TRBJ1-5|-
CASSLSLLLSQPQHF
TGTGCCAGCAGTTTATCCCTCCTCCTCTCTCAGCCCCAGCATTTT
>once|TRBV18|TRBJ1-2|TRBD1
CASSLGTGDNYGYTF
TGTGCCAGCTCACTAGGGACAGGGGATAACTATGGCTACACCTTC
>-|TRBV28|TRBJ2-5|-
CASSSPSFEETQYF
TGTGCCAGCAGCTCCCCCTCGTTCGAAGAGACCCAGTACTTC
>-|TRBV7-2|TRBJ2-7|TRBD2
CASSARTSGEQYF
TGTGCCAGCAGCGCCCGGACTAGCGGCGAGCAGTACTTC
>-|TRBV18|TRBJ2-5|TRBD1
CASSQGAVQETQYF
TGTGCCAGCTCACAGGGGGCGGTTCAAGAGACCCAGTACTTC
>-|TRBV28|TRBJ2-5|TRBD1
CASSLGTGTEETQYF
TGTGCCAGCAGTTTGGGGACAGGGACAGAAGAGACCCAGTACTTC
>-|TRBV7-9|TRBJ2-3|-
CASSRGDTQYF
TGTGCCAGCAGCAGGGGAGATACGCAGTATTTT
>-|TRBV19|TRBJ2-1|-
CASSTHWVGRNNEQFF
TGTGCCAGTAGTACCCACTGGGTAGGGAGAAACAATGAGCAGTTCTTC
>few|TRBV5-1|TRBJ2-7|TRBD2
CASSFGTSGAVLYEQYF
TGCGCCAGCAGCTTTGGGACTAGCGGGGCTGTCCTCTACGAGCAGTACTTC
>-|TRBV21-1|TRBJ1-1|-
CASSKEAGVTEAFF
TGTGCCAGCAGCAAAGAAGCAGGTGTAACTGAAGCTTTCTTT
>-|TRBV11-2|TRBJ2-7|TRBD2
CASSPRTGGWNEQYF
TGTGCCAGCAGCCCCCGGACGGGGGGATGGAACGAGCAGTACTTC
>few|TRBV2|TRBJ1-5|TRBD1
CASRTQGTRPQHF
TGTGCCAGCAGGACACAGGGGACTCGGCCCCAGCATTTT
>-|TRBV7-2|TRBJ2-2|-
CASSRYPRVAGELFF
TGTGCCAGCAGCCGTTATCCCAGGGTGGCAGGGGAGCTGTTTTTT
>-|TRBV6-5|TRBJ1-4|-
CASSYRGKSEKLFF
TGTGCCAGCAGTTACCGAGGGAAAAGTGAAAAACTGTTTTTT
>once|TRBV25-1|TRBJ2-1|TRBD2
CASSEYVARRGGEQFF
TGTGCCAGCAGTGAATACGTGGCTCGCCGGGGGGGTGAGCAGTTCTTC